These 26 T cell receptor beta chains share one sample of origin, sequenced in a study of T cells after yellow fever vaccination. TCRdb processed the 5' RACE reads anew with MiXCR; each CDR3 protein has one entry. Of approximately 580,000 distinct CDR3 sequences listed, about a sixth are singletons. The sample consisted of PBMCs, taken roughly 5 days after the first yellow fever vaccination. The receptors were sampled from a man between 18 and 29 years old who received the YFV17D yellow fever vaccine.

Written as DNA, the CDR3 is TGCGCCACCCGCCCACAGGTAACGAACACTGAAGCTTTCTTT. It encodes CATRPQVTNTEAFF. The rearrangement joins TRBV10-2 to TRBJ1-1; D possibly corresponds to TRBD1 (5 bases). The germline CDR1 and CDR2 sequences are WSHSY and SAAADI. This CDR3 is built from 14 residues. V dropped 10 bases and J dropped 1 base, with 16 bases sitting between them.

This clonotype appeared many times. This chain uses TRBV20-1 with TRBJ1-5, with a possible D match to TRBD1 (6 bases). Trimming shortened V by 6 bases and J by 3 bases, and 12 bases separated the two germline ends. CDR3 length: 13 amino acids. Germline CDR1 reads DFQATT; CDR2 reads SNEGSKA (reference sequence). The CDR3 DNA is TGCAGTGCCCGGGGGCAGAACAATCAGCCCCAGCATTTT. Protein product: CSARGQNNQPQHF.

This clonotype was counted a few times. This chain uses TRBV11-3 with TRBJ2-2; D unclear. V lost 2 bases and J 7 bases, leaving 8 bases between the germline ends. The CDR3 sequence is 13 residues long. Germline CDR1 reads SGHNT; CDR2 reads YENEEA. The CDR3 region has the DNA TGTGCCAGCAGCTTAATCGGTGGCGGGGAGCTGTTTTTT. This sequence encodes CASSLIGGGELFF.

The V call is TRBV29-1, the J call TRBJ2-1; D may be TRBD2 (6 bases). The V gene lost 6 bases and the J gene lost 10 bases, with 13 bases spanning the gap. Germline assignment: CDR1 SQVTM and CDR2 ANQGSEA. CDR3 length equals 11 residues. The CDR3 bases are TGCAGCGTCGGGGGTAGGGTAGAGCAGTTCTTC. It translates to CSVGGRVEQFF.

This chain connects TRBV7-3 to TRBJ2-1; TRBD1 matches at 8 bases. The CDR3 contains 14 residues. V shed 5 bases, J shed 7 bases, and the junction held 7 bases outside the gene matches. Germline V gene lookup returns CDR1 SGHTA and CDR2 FQGTGA. CDR3 in DNA: TGTGCCAGCAGCCTTGGACAGGGTCAGAATGAGCAGTTCTTC. As protein: CASSLGQGQNEQFF.

This clonotype was seen only a few times. The chain carries TRBV29-1 and TRBJ1-1; TRBD1 agrees at 7 bases. There are 15 residues in the CDR3. Trimming at V came to 0 bases and at J to 5 bases, leaving 9 bases not matched to a gene. Germline V CDR1 and CDR2: SQVTM, ANQGSEA. This chain's CDR3 is CSVEDHAGGGTEAFF. The DNA of the CDR3 is TGCAGCGTTGAAGATCACGCAGGGGGGGGGACTGAAGCTTTCTTT.

The V gene is TRBV25-1, the J gene TRBJ1-2; the match to TRBD1 covers 8 bases. The CDR3 has 15 amino acids. V trimming: 4 bases; J trimming: 0 bases; junction bases outside the gene matches: 4. Germline values: CDR1 MGHDK, CDR2 SYGVNS. CDR3 loop: CASSGGDRSNYGYTF. For the CDR3, the DNA is TGTGCCAGCAGTGGGGGGGACAGGTCTAACTATGGCTACACCTTC.

The chain combines TRBV27 with TRBJ1-6; D might be TRBD1 (5 bases). V lost 0 bases and J lost 6, with 9 bases in between. The CDR3 covers 15 residues. Germline V lookup: CDR1 MNHEY, CDR2 SMNVEV (reference sequence). CDR3 protein: CASSLSQGRNSPLHF. DNA of the CDR3: TGTGCCAGCAGTTTATCGCAGGGCCGTAATTCACCCCTCCACTTT.

CDR3 DNA: TGTGCCAGCAGCCGGCCCTTAGGGGATGGAGAGACCCAGTACTTC. Its translation is CASSRPLGDGETQYF. The chain is built from TRBV7-9 and TRBJ2-5, with D perhaps TRBD1 (5 bases). Germline V gene data show CDR1 as SEHNR and CDR2 as FQNEAQ (reference sequence). The length of the CDR3 is 15 residues. Deletions cut 5 bases from V and 4 bases from J, with 17 bases between.

This clonotype has more than one count but fewer than ten. The chain joins TRBV20-1 to TRBJ2-6; D uncertain. Trimming removed 2 bases at V and 2 bases at J, with 7 bases between. Germline V gives CDR1 DFQATT, CDR2 SNEGSKA (reference sequence). The CDR3 covers 14 residues. The chain's CDR3 is CSARSGPGANVLTF. The CDR3 region has the DNA TGCAGTGCTAGATCCGGCCCTGGGGCCAACGTCCTGACTTTC.

This clonotype turned up a few times. The V gene is TRBV5-1, the J gene TRBJ2-7, with TRBD1 as a possible D gene (5 bases). Between the trimmed V and J ends, which lost 0 bases and 0 bases, there was a span of 7 bases. The CDR3 contains 14 residues. The V gene's germline CDR1 is SGHRS and CDR2 YFSETQ. CDR3 region: CASSLATDSYEQYF. CDR3 sequence (DNA): TGCGCCAGCAGCTTGGCGACAGACTCCTACGAGCAGTACTTC.

The sample holds a few counts of this clonotype. The genes are TRBV7-8 and TRBJ1-4; no firm D call. Per germline, CDR1 SGHVS and CDR2 FQNEAQ. V gave up 6 bases and J gave up 0 bases, with 17 bases separating them. CDR3 size: 17 residues. The CDR3 spells CASREQTRSTTNEKLFF. As DNA, the CDR3 is TGTGCCAGCAGGGAGCAGACACGATCCACAACTAATGAAAAACTGTTTTTT.

The CDR3 protein is CASSFLSNTGELFF. The CDR3 coding sequence is TGTGCCAGCAGCTTCCTTTCTAACACCGGGGAGCTGTTTTTT. V gene TRBV11-1 combines with J gene TRBJ2-2; D remains ambiguous. The germline V gene has CDR1 SGHAT and CDR2 FQDESV (reference sequence). Trimming took 3 bases from V and 2 from J, leaving 7 bases between them. CDR3 length: 14 amino acids.

This clonotype was found a few times. The J gene is TRBJ2-1, the V gene TRBV2; 7 bases line up with TRBD2. V lost 2 bases and J lost 8; bases outside the gene matches: 12. Germline CDR1 SNHLY, CDR2 FYNNEI. This CDR3 contains 16 residues. The CDR3 DNA reads TGTGCCAGCAGTGAATTTGCGGGGGAGGTTCTAGATGAGCAGTTCTTC. Protein product: CASSEFAGEVLDEQFF.

This clonotype showed up many times. V is TRBV5-5 and J is TRBJ2-1; 11 nucleotides line up with TRBD2. Germline V gene sequence: CDR1 SGHKS, CDR2 YYEKEE (reference sequence). There are 16 residues in the CDR3. J was trimmed by 7 bases and V by 0 bases; bases with no gene match: 6. Here the CDR3 DNA reads TGTGCCAGCAGCTTGGTATCTAGCGGGGGGTCGAATGAGCAGTTCTTC. It yields the protein CASSLVSSGGSNEQFF.

In its sample, this clonotype was seen a few times. This chain joins TRBV6-2 or TRBV6-3 and TRBJ1-5; D might be TRBD1 (6 bases). V lost 6 bases, J lost 9 bases, and 21 bases lay in between. The germline CDR1 and CDR2 sequences are MNHEY and SVGEGT. The CDR3 consists of 15 residues. The CDR3 DNA reads TGTGCCAGCAGCCTGCAGGGGATGGGAATCATGCCCCAGCATTTT. Translated: CASSLQGMGIMPQHF.

This clonotype appeared many times. The chain joins TRBV10-1 to TRBJ2-3; 14 bases line up with TRBD2. The CDR3 extends over 17 amino acids. Unmatched junction bases numbered 10, after V lost 3 bases and J lost 8 bases. CDR1 and CDR2 (germline): WNHNN, SYGVQD (reference sequence). DNA for the CDR3: TGCGCCAGCAGTGAAACGACTAGCGGGGGGGCCAAAGGTACGCAGTATTTT. It specifies CASSETTSGGAKGTQYF.

This clonotype has more than one count but fewer than ten. The J gene is TRBJ2-1, the V gene TRBV12-3 or TRBV12-4; tentative D call: TRBD2 (5 bases). This CDR3 has 12 residues. Trimming cost V 3 bases and J 9 bases, with 9 bases left between them. CDR3 in DNA: TGTGCCAGCAGTTTCGGGGTTGGTGAGCAGTTCTTC. Its protein is CASSFGVGEQFF.

This clonotype was seen a few times. The rearrangement uses TRBV12-3 or TRBV12-4 and TRBJ1-4, with D possibly being TRBD1 (5 bases). CDR3 length: 14 amino acids. The V end lost 7 bases, the J end lost 5 bases, and 14 bases lay between the germline ends. CDR3 sequence reads: CASTRDPTNEKLFF. CDR3 DNA: TGTGCCAGCACCAGGGACCCGACGAATGAAAAACTGTTTTTT.

The chain is built from TRBV7-9 and TRBJ2-7; 7 bases match TRBD1. This CDR3 spans 14 amino acids. Germline V CDR1 and CDR2: SEHNR, FQNEAQ (reference sequence). V dropped 5 bases and J dropped 4; count of bases not matched to a gene: 8. The CDR3 nucleotides read TGTGCCAGCAGCGAACAGGGGTGGGGTTACGAGCAGTACGTC. This codes for CASSEQGWGYEQYV.

The chain carries TRBV7-2 and TRBJ2-7, with a weak D call TRBD2 (5 bases). The CDR3 length is 14 residues. The V end was cut by 5 bases, the J end by 4 bases, with 15 bases between. CDR1 is SGHTA and CDR2 is FQGNSA in the germline V gene. The DNA of the CDR3 is TGTGCCAGCAGCCCCCGAGAAGGCGGGTACGAGCAGTACTTC. As protein: CASSPREGGYEQYF.

The chain uses TRBV7-3 and TRBJ2-3; TRBD2 matches 7 bases. V lost 5 bases to trimming and J lost 7 bases; unmatched junction nucleotides: 9. Germline-derived CDR1 and CDR2 are SGHTA and FQGTGA. CDR3 length: 14 amino acids. The CDR3 loop reads CASSASGATNTQYF. DNA of the CDR3: TGTGCCAGCAGCGCAAGCGGGGCGACCAATACGCAGTATTTT. Together with reference TRBV7-3 and TRBJ2-3, the CDR3 gives the full variable domain: GAGVSQTPSNKVTEKGKYVELRCDPISGHTALYWYRQSLGQGPEFLIYFQGTGAADDSGLPNDRFFAVRPEGSVSTLKIQRTERGDSAVYLCASSASGATNTQYFGPGTRLTVL.

The chain carries TRBV6-2 or TRBV6-3 and TRBJ2-7, with D tentatively TRBD2 (5 bases). V gave up 1 base and J gave up 7 bases, with 17 bases separating them. The germline V gene encodes CDR1 MNHEY and CDR2 SVGEGT. This CDR3 comprises 15 residues. The CDR3 nucleotides read TGTGCCAGCAGTTACTACCGGGATCAGCCGGGGGAGCAGTACTTC. Translating gives CASSYYRDQPGEQYF.

In this sample, this clonotype turned up a few times. This chain links TRBV12-3 or TRBV12-4 with TRBJ2-1; D is perhaps TRBD1 or TRBD2 (5 bases each). The CDR3 totals 14 residues. V was shortened by 3 bases and J by 9 bases, with 15 bases between the two germline ends. The CDR3 DNA reads TGTGCCAGCAGTTTTCCTCAATCAGGGACTGAGCAGTTCTTC. It yields the protein CASSFPQSGTEQFF.

V and J are TRBV27 and TRBJ2-7, with 7 positions matching TRBD1. V shed 0 bases and J 5 bases; nucleotides not matched to a gene: 7. The CDR3 loop spans 15 amino acids. Germline loops: CDR1 MNHEY, CDR2 SMNVEV (reference sequence). CDR3 DNA sequence: TGTGCCAGCAGTTTATCGCAGACAGGGTCCCACGAGCAGTACTTC. Translated: CASSLSQTGSHEQYF.

This clonotype was recorded many times. The rearrangement uses TRBV6-4 and TRBJ2-3; 15 bases agree with TRBD2. The CDR3 is made up of 16 amino acids. Trimming removed 5 bases from V and 3 bases from J; junction bases left unmatched: 3. CDR1 MRHNA and CDR2 SNTAGT come from the germline V gene. Written as DNA, the CDR3 is TGTGCCAGCAGTCGGACTAGCGGGGGGGTGACAGATACGCAGTATTTT. Translating it yields CASSRTSGGVTDTQYF.